This TCR beta chain was identified during a study of T-cell memory formation after mild COVID-19. cDNA libraries for TCR alpha and TCR beta, carrying sample barcodes and UMIs, came from 5'RACE with constant-segment primers. One entry per CDR3 protein, called by TCRdb with MiXCR from the 5' RACE reads. This sample has roughly 190,000 distinct CDR3 sequences, with around 27% found just once. Findings and caveats of the study: That cross-reactive memory joined was suggested by some responding clones appearing in pre-infection memory.

Concerning this clonotype: Its antigen is undetermined.

V lost 4 bases and J 6 bases, leaving 9 bases between the germline ends. CDR1 is MNHEY and CDR2 is SVGAGI in the germline V gene. The CDR3 is 13 residues long. V usage is TRBV6-5 and J usage is TRBJ1-4; no definite D call. Material: PBMCs or a T cell subset sorted from them (not recorded which). This clonotype was sampled from an adult woman who had mild COVID-19 (a few samples of this study predate the infection). Cell type and time point are not known. The CDR3 is CASSLGRDEKLFF. The CDR3 DNA reads TGTGCCAGCAGTTTGGGGAGGGATGAAAAACTGTTTTTT.